Given below is one TCR beta chain in context. This entry belongs to a study of OX40 agonist ivuxolimab in advanced cancers. Study details: Partial responses were achieved by three patients: one hepatocellular carcinoma, two cutaneous melanoma.

Per the germline V gene, CDR1 is ENHRY and CDR2 is SYGVKD. The CDR3 is 15 residues long. The V and J ends lost 4 bases and 3 bases, in that order; junction bases with no gene match: 6. TCRdb's copy holds only in-frame clones and misses some; the assay was immunoSEQ multiplex PCR. The data contain tens of thousands of clones, under 90% of them singletons. This TCR was recovered from an adult with an advanced solid tumor such as melanoma, head and neck, liver or kidney cancer. The source material was CD4+ or CD8+ T cells sorted from blood, sampled in a trial of the OX40 agonist ivuxolimab. The chain is built from TRBV10-3 and TRBJ2-3, with 8 bases aligning to TRBD1. CDR3 coding DNA: TGTGCCATCAGTGGACCGGGACAGGTAACAGATACGCAGTATTTT. This translates into CAISGPGQVTDTQYF.